The 16 T cell receptor beta chains below all came from one sample that was sequenced in a study of blood T cell repertoires in COVID-19 (dated by TCRdb to 2020 to 2021). The library was generated by the immunoSEQ multiplex PCR assay. TCRdb holds this immuneACCESS table with in-frame rearrangements only. Some clones are missing; in checked studies, unresolved V genes explain under half, and the rest has no known cause. Within this sample are roughly 260,000 clones, with 70% to 90% of them counted one time only. The ten largest account for 2% to 2.5% of the sample. What was sequenced was peripheral blood. The source is a woman in her thirties or forties who had recovered from COVID-19.

The V call is TRBV28, the J call TRBJ2-7; TRBD2 matches at 8 bases. Per the germline V gene, CDR1 is MDHEN and CDR2 is SYDVKM. Trimming at V came to 10 bases and at J to 4 bases, leaving 3 bases not matched to a gene. The CDR3 runs 11 residues. The CDR3 protein is CATGGGYEQYF. For the CDR3, the DNA is TGTGCCACCGGGGGGGGTTACGAGCAGTACTTC.

This rearrangement joins TRBV12-3 or TRBV12-4 to TRBJ1-2, with D perhaps matching TRBD1 (5 bases). Trimming took off 5 bases at V and 8 bases at J, with 15 bases between the two ends. The CDR3 contains 13 residues. CDR3 in amino acids: CASSPDTVRGYTF. The CDR3, as DNA: TGTGCCAGCAGTCCGGACACCGTCAGGGGCTACACCTTC.

J is TRBJ2-1 and V is TRBV5-1; 13 bases fit TRBD2. Germline CDR1 reads SGHRS; CDR2 reads YFSETQ. V was clipped by 1 base and J by 8 bases; unmatched bases: 0. CDR3 length equals 14 residues. As DNA, the CDR3 is TGCGCCAGCAGCTTGACTAGCGGGAGGGATGAGCAGTTCTTC. It encodes CASSLTSGRDEQFF.

This clone was seen a single time. The chain combines TRBV5-5 with TRBJ1-2, with 8 bases identical to TRBD1. There are 15 residues in the CDR3. Germline CDR1 SGHKS, CDR2 YYEKEE (reference sequence). J gave up 0 bases and V 5 bases, and 6 bases lay outside the gene matches. The CDR3 here is CASSLGQGPNYGYTF. Written as DNA, the CDR3 is TGTGCCAGCAGTCTCGGACAGGGCCCTAACTATGGCTACACCTTC.

The rearrangement joins TRBV28 to TRBJ2-7; TRBD1 is a possible D gene (6 bases). V lost 6 bases and J 5 bases, leaving 14 bases between the germline ends. The CDR3 has 13 residues. Germline loops: CDR1 MDHEN, CDR2 SYDVKM. This CDR3 reads CASRTGSPNEQYF. The CDR3 DNA reads TGTGCCAGCAGAACAGGGTCCCCTAACGAGCAGTACTTC.

The gene calls are TRBV30 and TRBJ1-4; D might be TRBD1 (5 bases). The CDR3 consists of 14 residues. Germline assignment: CDR1 GTSNPN and CDR2 SVGIG (reference sequence). Trimming took 2 bases from V and 3 from J, leaving 10 bases between them. The CDR3 bases are TGTGCCTGGAGTCGGGGGAAGGCTAATGAAAAACTGTTTTTT. Its translation is CAWSRGKANEKLFF.

Of note for this clone: Other nucleotide sequences from this sample produce the same CDR3. This chain uses TRBV18 with TRBJ1-1; 8 nucleotides match TRBD1. From germline, CDR1 is KGHSH and CDR2 LQKENI. V gave up 6 bases and J gave up 1 base; unmatched junction bases: 4. CDR3 length: 14 residues. The CDR3, as DNA: TGTGCCAGCTCGCCTGACAGGGGGAACACTGAAGCTTTCTTT. It is translated as CASSPDRGNTEAFF.

The J gene is TRBJ1-1, the V gene TRBV7-2; D ambiguous. The CDR3 runs 14 residues. Germline assignment: CDR1 SGHTA and CDR2 FQGNSA. V lost 5 bases to trimming and J lost 0 bases, with 10 bases between them. The CDR3 sequence: CASSTLSVNTEAFF. CDR3 coding DNA: TGTGCCAGCAGCACATTGTCAGTGAACACTGAAGCTTTCTTT.

In DNA, the CDR3 is TGTGCCAGCAGTTCCATCCTAGCGGGAAACAATGAGCAGTTCTTC. Its protein product is CASSSILAGNNEQFF. The chain is built from TRBV28 and TRBJ2-1; TRBD2 matches 9 bases. Germline V gene sequence: CDR1 MDHEN, CDR2 SYDVKM. Trimming removed 4 bases from V and 5 bases from J; junction bases left unmatched: 6. The CDR3 extends over 15 amino acids.

This clone was seen more than once but under ten times. The rearrangement uses TRBV3-1 (or the pseudogene TRBV3-2) and TRBJ2-2; 9 nucleotides match TRBD2. This CDR3 has 15 residues. Germline lookup yields CDR1 LGHDT and CDR2 YNNKEL (reference sequence). Trimming cost V 5 bases and J 1 base; bases outside gene matches: 2. The CDR3 DNA sequence: TGTGCCAGCAGCGTACTAGCGGGGAACACCGGGGAGCTGTTTTTT. Encoded protein: CASSVLAGNTGELFF.

The chain combines TRBV5-4 with TRBJ2-1; TRBD2 matches at 8 bases. CDR3 length: 15 residues. The germline V gene encodes CDR1 SGHNT and CDR2 YYREEE (reference sequence). Trimming cost V 0 bases and J 4 bases; bases outside gene matches: 3. The CDR3 loop reads CASSLDPGGYNEQFF. The CDR3 coding sequence is TGTGCCAGCAGCTTGGATCCGGGAGGGTACAATGAGCAGTTCTTC.

This clone was observed once. CDR3 sequence (DNA): TGTGCCAGCAGTTACTTGGGCAGGGGTGGAGACGAGCAGTACTTC. Translation: CASSYLGRGGDEQYF. The chain joins TRBV6-2 or TRBV6-3 to TRBJ2-7; a weak D match, TRBD1 (6 bases). Germline lookup yields CDR1 MNHEY and CDR2 SVGEGT. The CDR3 spans 15 residues. Trimming left V 1 base short and J 5 bases short, with 15 bases between.

The chain links TRBV7-9 to TRBJ2-7, with a possible D match to TRBD1 (6 bases). The CDR3 loop spans 16 amino acids. The V end lost 4 bases, the J end lost 0 bases, and 16 bases lay between the germline ends. Germline lookup yields CDR1 SEHNR and CDR2 FQNEAQ (reference sequence). CDR3 in amino acids: CASSSVARGLSYEQYF. DNA for the CDR3: TGTGCCAGCAGCTCCGTCGCCAGGGGCCTCTCCTACGAGCAGTACTTC.

V is TRBV27 and J is TRBJ1-2; 7 bases agree with TRBD1. This CDR3 is 16 amino acids long. CDR1 MNHEY and CDR2 SMNVEV come from the germline V gene (reference sequence). V shed 5 bases and J 0 bases; nucleotides not matched to a gene: 9. CDR3 sequence reads: CASSPTTGVANYGYTF. The CDR3 bases are TGTGCCAGCAGTCCCACAACAGGGGTTGCTAACTATGGCTACACCTTC.

The V gene is TRBV3-1 (or the pseudogene TRBV3-2), the J gene TRBJ2-1; 8 bases line up with TRBD2. Germline V gene lookup returns CDR1 LGHDT and CDR2 YNNKEL (reference sequence). V trimming: 2 bases; J trimming: 6 bases; junction bases outside the gene matches: 3. This CDR3 region has 14 residues. The CDR3 nucleotides read TGTGCCAGCAGCCAATTCGGGGGGGGCAATGAGCAGTTCTTC. Amino acid sequence: CASSQFGGGNEQFF.

This clone appeared once. The chain uses TRBV15 and TRBJ1-4, with TRBD1 matching 12 bases. CDR1 is LNHNV, CDR2 YYDKDF, per germline (reference sequence). V lost 0 bases, J lost 8 bases, and 7 bases stayed unmatched. The CDR3 length is 17 residues. CDR3 residues: CATSRDLGGTGGEKLFF. CDR3 DNA sequence: TGTGCCACCAGCAGAGATTTGGGAGGGACAGGGGGCGAAAAACTGTTTTTT.